Following are 26 T cell receptor beta chains from one sample sequenced in a study of blood T cell repertoires in COVID-19. Only in-frame clones appear in the TCRdb table, and some are missing; sequencing was by immunoSEQ multiplex PCR. The data contain around 140,000 clones, roughly 88% of them singletons. The sequenced material came from peripheral blood. These receptors all stem from a man in his 70s with acute or convalescent COVID-19.

The chain combines TRBV19 with TRBJ1-6, with 8 bases that match TRBD1. V dropped 5 bases and J dropped 7; count of bases not matched to a gene: 10. Looked up from germline, CDR1 is LNHDA and CDR2 is SQIVND (reference sequence). The CDR3 contains 16 residues. The CDR3 DNA follows: TGTGCCAGTAGTCCTTACCCACAGGGGGGGAATTCACCCCTCCACTTT. It encodes CASSPYPQGGNSPLHF.

This chain uses TRBV4-2 with TRBJ2-7; TRBD2 agrees at 7 bases. With 4 bases clipped from V and 2 bases from J, the junction kept 5 bases outside the gene matches. This CDR3 is built from 14 residues. Germline-derived CDR1 and CDR2 are LGHNA and YNFKEQ. In nucleotides, the CDR3 is TGTGCCAGCAGCCCCGGGGGGACTACCTACGAGCAGTACTTC. The encoded protein is CASSPGGTTYEQYF.

The genes are TRBV5-1 and TRBJ2-7, with D unresolved. Germline CDR1 and CDR2: SGHRS and YFSETQ. This CDR3 is built from 12 residues. V dropped 0 bases and J dropped 5 bases, with 6 bases sitting between them. CDR3 sequence reads: CASSLEAHEQYF. CDR3 in DNA: TGCGCCAGCAGCTTGGAAGCGCACGAGCAGTACTTC.

The chain is built from TRBV2 and TRBJ2-3; TRBD1 agrees at 10 bases. Trimming removed 8 bases from V and 5 bases from J; junction bases left unmatched: 4. This CDR3 comprises 13 residues. The germline V gene encodes CDR1 SNHLY and CDR2 FYNNEI. CDR3 region: CASEGQGLDTQYF. The CDR3 DNA follows: TGTGCCAGCGAGGGACAGGGGTTAGATACGCAGTATTTT. Together with reference TRBV2 and TRBJ2-3, the CDR3 gives the full variable domain: EPEVTQTPSHQVTQMGQEVILRCVPISNHLYFYWYRQILGQKVEFLVSFYNNEISEKSEIFDDQFSVERPDGSNFTLKIRSTKLEDSAMYFCASEGQGLDTQYFGPGTRLTVL.

Comment on this clone: An end of the junction does not agree with germline; a read error may underlie this. The chain has TRBV6-5 and TRBJ1-2; D remains ambiguous. Germline CDR1 MNHEY, CDR2 SVGAGI. There are 15 residues in the CDR3. This chain's CDR3 is CASTYSRGGYYGYTF. For the CDR3, the DNA is TGTGCCAGCACTTACTCACGGGGTGGCTACTATGGCTACACCTTC.

V gene TRBV6-1 combines with J gene TRBJ1-1; a possible D gene is TRBD1 (6 bases). This CDR3 comprises 13 residues. The germline V gene has CDR1 MNHNS and CDR2 SASEGT. V was clipped by 5 bases and J by 1 base, with 8 bases between them. The CDR3 nucleotides read TGTGCCAGCAGTACACAGGGGAACACTGAAGCTTTCTTT. Translating gives CASSTQGNTEAFF.

The chain couples TRBV30 to TRBJ2-7, with 7 bases aligning to TRBD1. V dropped 3 bases and J dropped 0; count of bases not matched to a gene: 2. Germline V gene lookup returns CDR1 GTSNPN and CDR2 SVGIG (reference sequence). The CDR3 runs to 13 residues. In nucleotides, the CDR3 is TGTGCCTGGAGACAGGGGAGCTCCTACGAGCAGTACTTC. This encodes CAWRQGSSYEQYF.

This chain links TRBV5-4 with TRBJ2-7; 9 positions match TRBD1. With V trimmed by 4 bases and J by 5 bases, 7 bases remained unmatched. This CDR3 contains 14 residues. The germline gives CDR1 SGHNT, CDR2 YYREEE (reference sequence). For the CDR3, the DNA is TGTGCCAGCAGCGCGAAACAGGGGGCCGACGAGCAGTACTTC. Amino acid sequence: CASSAKQGADEQYF. Supplemented by reference TRBV5-4 and TRBJ2-7, the full variable domain reads ETGVTQSPTHLIKTRGQQVTLRCSSQSGHNTVSWYQQALGQGPQFIFQYYREEENGRGNFPPRFSGLQFPNYSSELNVNALELDDSALYLCASSAKQGADEQYFGPGTRLTVT.

The V call is TRBV5-5, the J call TRBJ2-1; no reliable D call. This CDR3 contains 13 residues. In germline, CDR1 is SGHKS, CDR2 YYEKEE (reference sequence). Trimming left V 0 bases short and J 8 bases short, with 9 bases between. CDR3 protein: CASSLGVLDEQFF. In DNA form, the CDR3 reads TGTGCCAGCAGCTTGGGAGTGTTGGATGAGCAGTTCTTC.

V usage is TRBV5-4 and J usage is TRBJ2-1, with 8 bases aligning to TRBD1. With 4 bases clipped from V and 5 bases from J, the junction kept 8 bases outside the gene matches. Germline CDR1 is SGHNT and CDR2 is YYREEE (reference sequence). This CDR3 comprises 15 residues. In nucleotides, the CDR3 is TGTGCCAGCAGCCCCCAGGGGGCGCAGAACAATGAGCAGTTCTTC. As protein: CASSPQGAQNNEQFF.

The chain couples TRBV24-1 to TRBJ2-1; 10 bases are a match to TRBD2. V lost 4 bases to trimming and J lost 12 bases; unmatched junction nucleotides: 8. Per the germline V gene, CDR1 is KGHDR and CDR2 is SFDVKD. This CDR3 spans 14 amino acids. The chain's CDR3 is CATSDMTSGSGQFF. CDR3 nucleotide sequence: TGTGCCACCAGTGACATGACTAGCGGGTCAGGGCAGTTCTTC.

The V and J genes are TRBV28 and TRBJ2-3; D is uncertain. This CDR3 has 15 amino acids. Trimming removed 4 bases from V and 4 bases from J, with 15 bases in between. CDR1 is MDHEN and CDR2 is SYDVKM in the germline V gene. The CDR3 nucleotides read TGTGCCAGCAGTTGGCCCTTAACGAAAGCAGATACGCAGTATTTT. Translating gives CASSWPLTKADTQYF.

The chain uses TRBV28 and TRBJ2-7; the match to TRBD1 covers 9 bases. This CDR3 spans 16 amino acids. V was clipped by 4 bases and J by 1 base; unmatched bases: 8. Germline-derived CDR1 and CDR2 are MDHEN and SYDVKM. This CDR3 is CASSSPPGQGSYEQYF. As DNA, the CDR3 is TGTGCCAGCAGTTCCCCTCCGGGACAGGGTTCCTACGAGCAGTACTTC.

V and J are TRBV12-3 or TRBV12-4 and TRBJ1-1; the D is unclear. The CDR3 runs to 13 residues. V was pared by 2 bases and J by 3 bases, with 7 bases between. CDR3 in amino acids: CASSLLEDTEAFF. As DNA, the CDR3 is TGTGCCAGCAGTTTACTGGAGGACACTGAAGCTTTCTTT.

The V gene is TRBV5-1, the J gene TRBJ2-5; a weak D match, TRBD1 (5 bases). The CDR3 loop spans 17 amino acids. The ends were cut back, 4 bases at V and 1 base at J, with 20 bases in the middle. CDR1 and CDR2 (germline): SGHRS, YFSETQ. The chain's CDR3 is CASSRTPDRTTQETQYF. The CDR3, as DNA: TGCGCCAGCAGCCGGACGCCCGATCGGACAACCCAAGAGACCCAGTACTTC.

This clone appeared many times. This chain connects TRBV7-8 to TRBJ2-5; D call uncertain. The V end was cut by 3 bases, the J end by 5 bases, with 10 bases between. Germline V gene data show CDR1 as SGHVS and CDR2 as FQNEAQ. The length of the CDR3 is 13 residues. The CDR3 region is CASSFSGGETQYF. The CDR3, as DNA: TGTGCCAGCAGCTTCTCGGGTGGGGAGACCCAGTACTTC.

The CDR3 DNA sequence: TGTGCCAGCAGCCTAACCCGACTAGCGGCCGGGGAGCTGTTTTTT. Protein product: CASSLTRLAAGELFF. The chain couples TRBV7-2 to TRBJ2-2; 9 bases are shared with TRBD2. After removal of 5 bases from V and 6 bases from J, the junction contained 7 bases not matched to a gene. CDR3 length equals 15 residues. Germline V gene data show CDR1 as SGHTA and CDR2 as FQGNSA. Full variable domain (remainder filled in from reference TRBV7-2 and TRBJ2-2): GAGVSQSPSNKVTEKGKDVELRCDPISGHTALYWYRQSLGQGLEFLIYFQGNSAPDKSGLPSDRFSAERTGGSVSTLTIQRTQQEDSAVYLCASSLTRLAAGELFFGEGSRLTVL.

The chain employs TRBV5-4 and TRBJ1-1; a possible D gene is TRBD1 (5 bases). Germline lookup yields CDR1 SGHNT and CDR2 YYREEE (reference sequence). The V end was cut by 0 bases, the J end by 0 bases, with 9 bases between. This CDR3 region has 15 residues. CDR3 amino acids: CASSLEDSLNTEAFF. As DNA, the CDR3 is TGTGCCAGCAGCTTGGAAGACAGTCTGAACACTGAAGCTTTCTTT.

This sequence joins TRBV5-1 and TRBJ2-1, with 15 bases matching TRBD2. The germline V gene encodes CDR1 SGHRS and CDR2 YFSETQ. CDR3 length: 14 amino acids. After removal of 2 bases from V and 15 bases from J, the junction contained 6 bases not matched to a gene. The CDR3 loop is CASSLGLAGGPLFF. The CDR3 bases are TGCGCCAGCAGCTTAGGACTAGCGGGAGGGCCGCTGTTCTTC. The full variable domain, in which reference TRBV5-1 and TRBJ2-1 provide the parts outside the CDR3, is KAGVTQTPRYLIKTRGQQVTLSCSPISGHRSVSWYQQTPGQGLQFLFEYFSETQRNKGNFPGRFSGRQFSNSRSEMNVSTLELGDSALYLCASSLGLAGGPLFFGPGTRLTVL.

Comment on this clone: Other DNA sequences from this sample encode an identical CDR3 as well. The chain joins TRBV28 to TRBJ2-1; TRBD2 matches at 9 bases. The CDR3 extends over 16 amino acids. V gave up 5 bases and J gave up 1 base; unmatched junction bases: 6. Per the germline V gene, CDR1 is MDHEN and CDR2 is SYDVKM. The CDR3 region is CASSPHSGSSYNEQFF. In DNA form, the CDR3 reads TGTGCCAGCAGTCCGCATAGCGGGAGTTCCTACAATGAGCAGTTCTTC.

V and J are TRBV7-2 and TRBJ2-5, with D tentatively TRBD1 (6 bases). This CDR3 comprises 16 residues. Looked up from germline, CDR1 is SGHTA and CDR2 is FQGNSA. The V and J ends lost 1 base and 4 bases respectively, with 16 bases between them. CDR3 nucleotides: TGTGCCAGCAGCTTAGTTGGGGGCAAGATCGGAGAGACCCAGTACTTC. Its translation: CASSLVGGKIGETQYF.

The chain combines TRBV7-3 with TRBJ2-5; weak D call: TRBD2 (6 bases). Per the germline V gene, CDR1 is SGHTA and CDR2 is FQGTGA. V dropped 5 bases and J dropped 4 bases, with 11 bases sitting between them. The CDR3 is 13 residues long. The CDR3 protein is CASSPQTRETQYF. The DNA for the CDR3 is TGTGCCAGCAGCCCCCAGACTAGAGAGACCCAGTACTTC.

J is TRBJ2-3 and V is TRBV6-6; TRBD1 agrees at 10 bases. Germline-derived CDR1 and CDR2 are MNHNY and SVGAGI (reference sequence). The trim removed 6 bases at V and 4 bases at J, leaving 4 bases unmatched. This CDR3 has 14 amino acids. The CDR3 loop reads CASSLTGGSDTQYF. CDR3 DNA: TGTGCCAGCAGCCTGACAGGGGGCTCAGATACGCAGTATTTT.

This chain links TRBV24-1 with TRBJ2-1; 10 nucleotides line up with TRBD2. Trimming removed 1 base from V and 3 bases from J; junction bases left unmatched: 2. The CDR3 extends over 16 amino acids. Germline CDR1 KGHDR, CDR2 SFDVKD. CDR3 sequence: CATSDFPSGSYNEQFF. CDR3 nucleotide sequence: TGTGCCACCAGTGATTTTCCTAGCGGGAGCTACAATGAGCAGTTCTTC.

This chain links TRBV5-1 with TRBJ2-3, with 11 bases identical to TRBD2. The CDR3 has 16 amino acids. Losses at the gene ends were 4 bases for V and 4 bases for J; bases not matched to a gene: 8. Looked up from germline, CDR1 is SGHRS and CDR2 is YFSETQ. CDR3 DNA: TGCGCCAGCAGCACTCCTTTAGCGGGAGGGGCAGATACGCAGTATTTT. It encodes CASSTPLAGGADTQYF.

The chain uses TRBV6-5 and TRBJ2-7, with 8 bases aligning to TRBD1. Trimming removed 4 bases from V and 3 bases from J; junction bases left unmatched: 8. Germline assignment: CDR1 MNHEY and CDR2 SVGAGI. This CDR3 is 15 amino acids long. The CDR3 DNA reads as TGTGCCAGCAGTTCTCCGGGACAGGCCCGCTACGAGCAGTACTTC. Its translation: CASSSPGQARYEQYF.